Listed here are 12 T cell receptor beta chains from one sample, sequenced in a study of blood T cell repertoires in COVID-19 (dated by TCRdb to the early 2020s). Library generation was performed with the immunoSEQ multiplex PCR assay. Imported from immuneACCESS, the table was reduced by TCRdb to in-frame sequences with V and J called. These copies leave out some clones; in studies compared against another copy, an unresolved V gene accounts for under half, and the cause of the remainder is not known. The sample records a few hundred thousand clones, around 85% of which are singletons. The leading ten clones occupy 3.5% to 4% of the sample. The sequencing sample was made of peripheral blood. The source of these receptors is a woman younger than 35 with acute or convalescent COVID-19.

This sequence joins TRBV15 and TRBJ1-1; 10 positions agree with TRBD1. J gave up 3 bases and V 1 base, and 8 bases lay outside the gene matches. This CDR3 comprises 17 residues. Germline CDR1 is LNHNV and CDR2 is YYDKDF (reference sequence). The CDR3 protein is CATSRADRGPWDTEAFF. CDR3 in DNA: TGTGCCACCAGCAGAGCTGACAGGGGGCCGTGGGACACTGAAGCTTTCTTT.

Turning to this clone: This specimen includes other DNA sequences encoding the same CDR3. The CDR3 spells CASSLTGDTEAFF. Written as DNA, the CDR3 is TGTGCCAGCAGCCTGACAGGGGACACTGAAGCTTTCTTT. J is TRBJ1-1 and V is TRBV12-3 or TRBV12-4, with 8 bases lining up with TRBD1. The V and J ends lost 6 bases and 3 bases, in that order; junction bases with no gene match: 3. The CDR3 spans 13 residues.

V gene TRBV20-1 combines with J gene TRBJ1-4; D ambiguous. In germline, CDR1 is DFQATT, CDR2 SNEGSKA (reference sequence). This CDR3 region has 15 residues. The V end was cut by 3 bases, the J end by 8 bases, with 19 bases between. The CDR3 region has the DNA TGCAGTGCTAGTCCGACCGGACTCGGAGTGGAAAAACTGTTTTTT. It translates to CSASPTGLGVEKLFF.

The J gene is TRBJ2-1, the V gene TRBV6-5; 9 positions match TRBD2. The CDR3 extends over 15 amino acids. Trimming took 1 base from V and 9 from J; bases not matched to a gene: 7. Per the germline V gene, CDR1 is MNHEY and CDR2 is SVGAGI. The CDR3 protein is CASSYLAGVSGEQFF. CDR3 coding DNA: TGTGCCAGCAGTTACTTAGCGGGAGTTTCGGGTGAGCAGTTCTTC.

The chain employs TRBV19 and TRBJ2-7; 10 nucleotides align to TRBD1. Germline CDR1 and CDR2: LNHDA and SQIVND (reference sequence). This CDR3 contains 18 residues. V dropped 4 bases and J dropped 0; count of bases not matched to a gene: 12. The CDR3, as DNA: TGTGCCAGTAGTAATCCCGGGACAGGGGACCTCAGCTCCTACGAGCAGTACTTC. As protein: CASSNPGTGDLSSYEQYF.

The chain employs TRBV7-2 and TRBJ2-7, with 10 positions matching TRBD1. The CDR3 sequence is 15 residues long. CDR1 and CDR2 (germline): SGHTA, FQGNSA. Trimming cost V 3 bases and J 6 bases; bases outside gene matches: 8. The CDR3: CASSFPDRGLFEQYF. In nucleotides, the CDR3 is TGTGCCAGCAGCTTCCCCGACAGGGGGCTTTTCGAGCAGTACTTC. The variable domain in full, with the rest retrieved from reference TRBV7-2 and TRBJ2-7, is GAGVSQSPSNKVTEKGKDVELRCDPISGHTALYWYRQSLGQGLEFLIYFQGNSAPDKSGLPSDRFSAERTGGSVSTLTIQRTQQEDSAVYLCASSFPDRGLFEQYFGPGTRLTVT.

The CDR3 DNA follows: TGCAGCACCGGGGGTCCTTCGAAAACTGAAGCTTTCTTT. Translation gives CSTGGPSKTEAFF. The V gene is TRBV29-1, the J gene TRBJ1-1; a possible D gene is TRBD1 (5 bases). The CDR3 is 13 amino acids. Germline CDR1 is SQVTM and CDR2 is ANQGSEA. V lost 8 bases, J lost 5 bases, and 18 bases lay in between.

J is TRBJ2-7 and V is TRBV27; tentatively, D is TRBD2 (5 bases). The germline V and J ends were trimmed by 1 base and 6 bases, with 10 bases remaining between them. This CDR3 is 13 amino acids long. Germline loops: CDR1 MNHEY, CDR2 SMNVEV (reference sequence). As DNA, the CDR3 is TGTGCCAGCAGTTTATATGAGGGTCCCGAGCAGTACTTC. Translation gives CASSLYEGPEQYF.

This chain links TRBV30 with TRBJ2-7; a weak D match, TRBD1 (6 bases). The CDR3 contains 15 residues. The germline CDR1 and CDR2 sequences are GTSNPN and SVGIG (reference sequence). The V and J ends lost 2 bases and 2 bases respectively, with 16 bases between them. Written as DNA, the CDR3 is TGTGCCTGGAGTACCCGCTGGGGGCCCCCCTACGAGCAGTACTTC. Translated, it gives CAWSTRWGPPYEQYF.

The chain uses TRBV29-1 and TRBJ2-5, with 7 bases matching TRBD2. Trimming cost V 2 bases and J 5 bases; bases outside gene matches: 2. The CDR3 contains 12 residues. CDR1 and CDR2 from the germline V gene are SQVTM and ANQGSEA. The CDR3 DNA reads as TGCAGCGTTGAACTTAGCGGGGAGACCCAGTACTTC. It codes for CSVELSGETQYF.

This chain links TRBV7-3 with TRBJ2-2; maybe TRBD2 (6 bases). The germline V gene has CDR1 SGHTA and CDR2 FQGTGA. Trimming removed 2 bases from V and 3 bases from J, with 10 bases in between. CDR3 length: 15 amino acids. DNA for the CDR3: TGTGCCAGCAGCTTATACTCGGGAGACACCGGGGAGCTGTTTTTT. Encoded protein: CASSLYSGDTGELFF.

The rearrangement uses TRBV6-5 and TRBJ1-1; 8 nucleotides align to TRBD1. The CDR3 is 13 amino acids. Germline CDR1 is MNHEY and CDR2 is SVGAGI. The V segment lost 6 bases and the J segment 4 bases; nucleotides outside the gene matches: 4. CDR3 nucleotide sequence: TGTGCCAGCAGACAGGGGGGAAGCACTGAAGCTTTCTTT. Encoded protein: CASRQGGSTEAFF.